This TCR beta chain was identified in a study of T cell responses to AZD1222 COVID-19 vaccine. The protocol was immunoSEQ multiplex PCR, while the TCRdb copy is restricted to in-frame clones and leaves out a portion. The sample has about 110,000 clones, about 92% seen once. Germline CDR1 reads WSHSY; CDR2 reads SAAADI. V dropped 1 base and J dropped 3 bases, with 4 bases sitting between them. The CDR3 has 12 residues. Study observations and caveats: Spike-specific TCR breadth and depth were elevated following two AZD1222 doses. In the spike-specific TCR repertoire, nearly half reportedly target unmutated variant regions. With dominance at 160-218 and 743-854, vaccine-associated CD4 TCRs spanned spike.

About this clone itself: The target antigen is unknown.

The clonotype was recovered from an adult in good health. This chain joins TRBV10-2 and TRBJ2-7; the D is unclear. The input for sequencing was peripheral blood, taken on day 0 of MenACWY control vaccination. The CDR3 region is CASSEWGYEQYF. The CDR3 region has the DNA TGCGCCAGCAGTGAGTGGGGCTACGAGCAGTACTTC.